The 6 T cell receptor beta chains below all came from one sample that was sequenced in a study of blood T cell repertoires in COVID-19. Assay: immunoSEQ multiplex PCR; the TCRdb copy retains only in-frame clones and omits some. The sample shows some 410,000 clones, approximately 88% of them seen only once. Sample: PBMCs or T cells enriched from blood (not recorded which). Every receptor here comes from a woman under 40 with acute COVID-19.

This chain links TRBV7-9 with TRBJ1-6, with TRBD1 identical over 9 bases. The CDR3 contains 16 residues. The germline V gene has CDR1 SEHNR and CDR2 FQNEAQ (reference sequence). The V and J ends lost 5 bases and 6 bases, in that order; junction bases with no gene match: 8. Written as DNA, the CDR3 is TGTGCCAGCAGCCAACAGGGGGCCGGGTTTAATTCACCCCTCCACTTT. It encodes CASSQQGAGFNSPLHF.

This clone was seen only once. This sequence joins TRBV19 and TRBJ2-2, with D uncertain. This CDR3 region has 16 residues. V lost 4 bases to trimming and J lost 2 bases, with 14 bases between them. Germline V lookup: CDR1 LNHDA, CDR2 SQIVND (reference sequence). The CDR3 loop is CASSKDTLPNTGELFF. In nucleotides, the CDR3 is TGTGCCAGTAGTAAAGACACCCTACCAAACACCGGGGAGCTGTTTTTT.

The chain joins TRBV24-1 to TRBJ2-5; D is perhaps TRBD2 (6 bases). This CDR3 has 14 residues. Trimming removed 4 bases from V and 4 bases from J, with 12 bases in between. In germline, CDR1 is KGHDR, CDR2 SFDVKD. CDR3 DNA: TGTGCCACCAGTGACCCGACGCGGGGAGAGACCCAGTACTTC. Its protein product is CATSDPTRGETQYF.

The chain joins TRBV6-6 to TRBJ2-1; D ambiguous. Trimming took off 4 bases at V and 3 bases at J, with 4 bases between the two ends. The CDR3 consists of 12 residues. Germline V CDR1 and CDR2: MNHNY, SVGAGI (reference sequence). CDR3 sequence (DNA): TGTGCCAGCAGTTTAAACTACAATGAGCAGTTCTTC. Its translation is CASSLNYNEQFF.

The chain couples TRBV11-2 to TRBJ2-3, with TRBD1 matching over 8 bases. V shed 3 bases, J shed 4 bases, and the junction held 3 bases outside the gene matches. This CDR3 has 14 residues. Per the germline V gene, CDR1 is SGHAT and CDR2 is FQNNGV. CDR3 protein: CASSLDRVADTQYF. The CDR3 region has the DNA TGTGCCAGCAGCTTGGACAGGGTCGCAGATACGCAGTATTTT.

As for this clone: A read error may account for a junction end that differs from germline. This sequence joins TRBV5-6 and TRBJ1-2; 7 positions match TRBD1. The CDR3 is 13 amino acids. Germline values: CDR1 SGHDT, CDR2 YYEEEE. The CDR3 DNA reads TGTGCCAGCAGCTCAATGGGACAGAGCAGATCAAACTTC. It encodes CASSSMGQSRSNF.